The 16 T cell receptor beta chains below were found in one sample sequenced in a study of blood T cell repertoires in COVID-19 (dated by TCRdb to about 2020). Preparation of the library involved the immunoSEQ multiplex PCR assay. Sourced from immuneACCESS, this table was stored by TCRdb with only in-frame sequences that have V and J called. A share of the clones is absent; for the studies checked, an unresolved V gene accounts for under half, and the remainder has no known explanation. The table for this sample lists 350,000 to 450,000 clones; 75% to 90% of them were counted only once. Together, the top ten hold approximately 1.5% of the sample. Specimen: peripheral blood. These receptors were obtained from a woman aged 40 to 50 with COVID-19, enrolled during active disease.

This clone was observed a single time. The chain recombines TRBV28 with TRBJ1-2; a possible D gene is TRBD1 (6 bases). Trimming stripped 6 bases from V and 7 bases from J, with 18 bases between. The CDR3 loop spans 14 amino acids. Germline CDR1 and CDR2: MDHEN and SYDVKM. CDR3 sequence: CASSPGGGQGGYTF. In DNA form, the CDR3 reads TGTGCCAGCAGCCCGGGGGGCGGGCAGGGTGGCTACACCTTC.

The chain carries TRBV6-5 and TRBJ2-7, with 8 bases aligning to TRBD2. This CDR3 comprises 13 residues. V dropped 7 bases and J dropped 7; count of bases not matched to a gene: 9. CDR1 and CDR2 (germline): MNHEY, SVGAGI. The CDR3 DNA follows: TGTGCCAGCACTTCAACGGGGGGGGGAGAGCAGTACTTC. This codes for CASTSTGGGEQYF.

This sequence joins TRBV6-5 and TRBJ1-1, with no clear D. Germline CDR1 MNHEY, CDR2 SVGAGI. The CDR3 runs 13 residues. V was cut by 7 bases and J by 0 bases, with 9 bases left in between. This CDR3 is CASNPTVNTEAFF. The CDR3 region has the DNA TGTGCCAGCAATCCCACAGTGAACACTGAAGCTTTCTTT.

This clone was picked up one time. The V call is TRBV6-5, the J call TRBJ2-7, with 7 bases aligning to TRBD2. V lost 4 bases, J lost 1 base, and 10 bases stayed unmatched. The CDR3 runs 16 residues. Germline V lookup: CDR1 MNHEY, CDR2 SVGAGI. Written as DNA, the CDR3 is TGTGCCAGCAGTTTTCCCTCTAGCGGACGATCCTACGAGCAGTACTTC. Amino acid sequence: CASSFPSSGRSYEQYF.

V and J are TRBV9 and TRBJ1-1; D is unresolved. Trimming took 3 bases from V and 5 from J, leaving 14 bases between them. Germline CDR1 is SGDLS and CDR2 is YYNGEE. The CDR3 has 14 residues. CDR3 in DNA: TGTGCCAGCAGCGCCGGGGTGGCAGGAACTGAAGCTTTCTTT. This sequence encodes CASSAGVAGTEAFF.

The CDR3 spells CSVEAGVGEQYF. The CDR3 DNA reads TGCAGCGTTGAGGCAGGGGTGGGAGAGCAGTACTTC. The chain is built from TRBV29-1 and TRBJ2-7; D may be TRBD1 (6 bases). V dropped 3 bases and J dropped 7 bases, with 13 bases sitting between them. This CDR3 is 12 amino acids long. Germline V gene data show CDR1 as SQVTM and CDR2 as ANQGSEA.

CDR3 protein: CASRRKLGGGGNEQFF. The CDR3 nucleotides are TGTGCCAGCAGGCGCAAGTTGGGAGGAGGAGGCAATGAGCAGTTCTTC. The chain carries TRBV27 and TRBJ2-1; D perhaps matches TRBD2 (6 bases). In germline, CDR1 is MNHEY, CDR2 SMNVEV (reference sequence). CDR3 length: 16 residues. The V gene lost 6 bases and the J gene lost 6 bases, with 21 bases spanning the gap.

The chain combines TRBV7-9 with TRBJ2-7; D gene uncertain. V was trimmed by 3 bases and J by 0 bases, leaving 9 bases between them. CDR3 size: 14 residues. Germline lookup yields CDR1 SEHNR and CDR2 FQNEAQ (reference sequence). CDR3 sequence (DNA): TGTGCCAGCAGCTTTGAAGCAAGCTCCTACGAGCAGTACTTC. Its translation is CASSFEASSYEQYF.

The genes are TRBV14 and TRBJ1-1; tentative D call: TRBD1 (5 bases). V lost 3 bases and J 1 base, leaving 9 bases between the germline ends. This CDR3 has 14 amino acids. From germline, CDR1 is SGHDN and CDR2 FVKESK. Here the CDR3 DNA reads TGTGCCAGCAGCCAGAATACAGGGAACACTGAAGCTTTCTTT. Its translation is CASSQNTGNTEAFF.

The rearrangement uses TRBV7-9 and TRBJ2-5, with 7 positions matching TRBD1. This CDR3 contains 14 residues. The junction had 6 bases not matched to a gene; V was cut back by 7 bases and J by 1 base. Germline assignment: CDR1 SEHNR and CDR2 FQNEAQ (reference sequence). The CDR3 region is CASKKGALQETQYF. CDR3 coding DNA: TGTGCCAGCAAGAAGGGGGCCCTCCAAGAGACCCAGTACTTC.

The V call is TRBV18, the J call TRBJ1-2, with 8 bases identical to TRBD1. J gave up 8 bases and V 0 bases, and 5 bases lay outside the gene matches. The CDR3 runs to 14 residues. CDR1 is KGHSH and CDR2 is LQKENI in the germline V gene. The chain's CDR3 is CASSPPSGGWGYTF. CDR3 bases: TGTGCCAGCTCACCACCGTCAGGGGGCTGGGGCTACACCTTC.

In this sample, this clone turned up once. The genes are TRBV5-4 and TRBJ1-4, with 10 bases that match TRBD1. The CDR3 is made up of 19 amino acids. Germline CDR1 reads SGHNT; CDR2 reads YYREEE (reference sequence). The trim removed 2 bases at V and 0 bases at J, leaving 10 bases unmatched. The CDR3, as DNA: TGTGCCAGCAGCTTAGGGACAGGGGCCGGCTTTGCAACTAATGAAAAACTGTTTTTT. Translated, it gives CASSLGTGAGFATNEKLFF.

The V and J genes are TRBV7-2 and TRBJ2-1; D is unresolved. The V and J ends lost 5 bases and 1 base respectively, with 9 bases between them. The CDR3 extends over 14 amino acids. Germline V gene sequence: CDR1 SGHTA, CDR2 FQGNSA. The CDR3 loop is CASSPRQSYNEQFF. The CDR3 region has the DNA TGTGCCAGCAGCCCCAGGCAATCCTACAATGAGCAGTTCTTC.

This CDR3 is CASSQVGHANGYTF. Written as DNA, the CDR3 is TGCGCCAGCAGCCAAGTGGGCCATGCCAATGGCTACACCTTC. The rearrangement joins TRBV4-1 to TRBJ1-2; D is uncertain. This CDR3 contains 14 residues. Trimming shortened V by 1 base and J by 6 bases, and 12 bases separated the two germline ends. In germline, CDR1 is MGHRA, CDR2 YSYEKL.

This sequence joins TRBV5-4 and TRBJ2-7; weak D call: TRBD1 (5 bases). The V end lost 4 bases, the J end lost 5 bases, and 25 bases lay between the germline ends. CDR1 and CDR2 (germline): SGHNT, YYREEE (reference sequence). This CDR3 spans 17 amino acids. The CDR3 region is CASSGAQGPLGVDEQYF. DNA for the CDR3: TGTGCCAGCAGCGGAGCTCAGGGCCCTCTAGGCGTGGACGAGCAGTACTTC.

The CDR3 coding sequence is TGTGCCAGCAGCCAAGTCTGGACTAGCGGGAGTGTTCCCACAGATACGCAGTATTTT. As protein: CASSQVWTSGSVPTDTQYF. V gene TRBV3-1 (or the pseudogene TRBV3-2) combines with J gene TRBJ2-3, with TRBD2 identical over 13 bases. Germline V CDR1 and CDR2: LGHDT, YNNKEL (reference sequence). The trim removed 1 base at V and 2 bases at J, leaving 9 bases unmatched. The CDR3 spans 19 residues.